This is a list of T cell receptor beta chains from one sample in a study of Ad26.COV2.S vaccination and SARS-CoV-2 variants. TCRdb keeps only in-frame clones here, not all; method: immunoSEQ multiplex PCR. The sample yields about 180,000 clones, 87% seen once. This sample comprised peripheral blood, obtained after recovery from COVID-19. The receptor source for this set is a human donor who had recovered from COVID-19. Each CDR3 is given with its conserved first and last residue. Fields, in order: J gene, V gene, clone size, D gene, CDR3 protein, CDR3 DNA. The D gene is left open where the match is weak. The size field is filled for only some rows; it gives once, few, many or a size class.

>TRBJ2-7|TRBV28|NA|NA
CASSRGLRVEQYF
TGTGCCAGCAGTCGGGGCTTGAGGGTCGAGCAGTACTTC
>TRBJ2-1|TRBV5-1|NA|TRBD1
CASSPGQGLGQFF
TGCGCCAGCAGCCCCGGACAGGGTCTTGGGCAGTTCTTC
>TRBJ1-6|TRBV2|NA|TRBD1
CASAQWVGGGYSAPLHF
TGTGCCAGCGCCCAATGGGTAGGGGGCGGGTATTCTGCACCCCTCCACTTT
>TRBJ2-7|TRBV3-1/TRBV3-2|once|NA
CASSPRAGVEQYF
TGTGCCAGCAGCCCTAGAGCAGGCGTGGAGCAGTACTTC
>TRBJ1-2|TRBV29-1|NA|NA
CSGRGSDGYTF
TGCAGCGGCAGGGGTTCGGATGGCTACACCTTC
>TRBJ2-1|TRBV2|few|NA
CASSEAGRNEQFF
TGTGCCAGCAGTGAAGCAGGAAGAAATGAGCAGTTCTTC
>TRBJ2-1|TRBV11-2|NA|TRBD1
CASSLGTGLNEQFF
TGTGCCAGCAGCTTAGGGACAGGGTTAAATGAGCAGTTCTTC
>TRBJ1-4|TRBV2|NA|NA
CASARVEKLFF
TGTGCCAGTGCTCGGGTGGAAAAACTGTTTTTT
>TRBJ2-5|TRBV6-1|NA|TRBD2
CASSERVAGHQETQYF
TGTGCCAGCAGTGAAAGGGTAGCGGGGCATCAAGAGACCCAGTACTTC
>TRBJ2-6|TRBV4-2|NA|NA
CASSRAPGANVLTF
TGTGCCAGCAGCCGGGCTCCTGGGGCCAACGTCCTGACTTTC
>TRBJ2-5|TRBV7-9|once|NA
CASSLLGETQYF
TGTGCCAGCAGCCTTTTAGGGGAGACCCAGTACTTC
>TRBJ2-7|TRBV20-1|NA|NA
CSASLGPRGEQYF
TGCAGTGCTAGTCTGGGACCCCGGGGAGAGCAGTACTTC
>TRBJ1-1|TRBV19|NA|NA
CASSIEGMGTEAFF
TGTGCCAGTAGTATTGAGGGTATGGGGACTGAAGCTTTCTTT
>TRBJ2-1|TRBV7-8|NA|TRBD2
CASSSESSGRGNEQFF
TGTGCCAGCAGCTCCGAGTCGAGCGGGAGGGGCAATGAGCAGTTCTTC
>TRBJ2-5|TRBV6-2/TRBV6-3|NA|NA
CASSRRAQETQYF
TGTGCCAGCAGCCGGAGGGCCCAAGAGACCCAGTACTTC
>TRBJ2-2|TRBV11-2|NA|NA
CASRPIRGNTGELFF
TGTGCCAGCAGGCCAATCAGGGGGAACACCGGGGAGCTGTTTTTT
>TRBJ1-1|TRBV12-3/TRBV12-4|NA|NA
CASSPRGSGAAFF
TGTGCCAGCAGTCCCCGCGGCAGTGGGGCTGCTTTCTTT
>TRBJ1-1|TRBV10-3|NA|NA
CATGFGEGTEAFF
TGTGCCACCGGATTCGGGGAGGGTACTGAAGCTTTCTTT
>TRBJ2-3|TRBV5-1|NA|TRBD2
CASNEPSSGGNTQYF
TGCGCCAGCAACGAACCCTCTAGCGGGGGAAATACGCAGTATTTT
>TRBJ1-2|TRBV7-2|NA|TRBD1
CASSSIGGQGDYGYTF
TGTGCCAGCAGCTCCATTGGGGGACAGGGGGACTATGGCTACACCTTC
>TRBJ1-2|TRBV7-9|once|TRBD1
CASSLGGQEALFGYTF
TGTGCCAGCAGCTTGGGGGGACAGGAGGCCCTTTTCGGCTACACCTTC
>TRBJ1-3|TRBV20-1|NA|TRBD1
CSASQTGSGNTIYF
TGCAGTGCTAGTCAGACAGGGTCTGGAAACACCATATATTTT
>TRBJ2-7|TRBV2|NA|TRBD2
CASKSDEFLAGAYEQYF
TGTGCCAGCAAATCCGACGAATTTCTAGCGGGGGCCTACGAGCAGTACTTC
>TRBJ1-3|TRBV24-1|NA|TRBD1
CATSTGGNGNTIYF
TGTGCCACCTCTACAGGGGGCAATGGAAACACCATATATTTT
>TRBJ1-5|TRBV3-1/TRBV3-2|NA|NA
CASSQTGSGSNQPQHF
TGTGCCAGCAGCCAGACGGGCAGTGGCTCCAACCAGCCCCAGCATTTT
>TRBJ1-2|TRBV5-5|once|NA
CASSLWVRGYTF
TGTGCCAGCAGCTTGTGGGTACGGGGCTACACCTTC
>TRBJ2-1|TRBV6-5|NA|TRBD2
CASSYSTRGGGEQFF
TGTGCCAGCAGTTACTCCACCCGGGGGGGAGGCGAGCAGTTCTTC
>TRBJ1-5|TRBV3-1/TRBV3-2|NA|NA
CASSQDGREYQPQHF
TGTGCCAGCAGCCAAGATGGCAGGGAGTATCAGCCCCAGCATTTT
>TRBJ1-2|TRBV29-1|once|NA
CSVGTGPNYGYTF
TGCAGCGTTGGAACAGGGCCGAACTATGGCTACACCTTC
>TRBJ2-7|TRBV3-1/TRBV3-2|NA|NA
CASSQAGPSYEQYF
TGTGCCAGCAGCCAGGCGGGCCCCTCCTACGAGCAGTACTTC
>TRBJ2-3|TRBV27|once|TRBD1
CAIQQGMGTDTQYF
TGTGCCATTCAACAGGGGATGGGCACAGATACGCAGTATTTT
>TRBJ2-5|TRBV6-2/TRBV6-3|NA|NA
CASSLSETQYF
TGTGCCAGCAGTTTGTCAGAGACCCAGTACTTC
>TRBJ2-3|TRBV7-6|NA|TRBD2
CASSLSAGGLTDTQYF
TGTGCCAGCAGCTTAAGTGCGGGAGGTCTCACAGATACGCAGTATTTT
>TRBJ1-2|TRBV16|NA|TRBD1
CASSRTGGSYGYTF
TGTGCCAGCAGCCGGACAGGGGGTAGCTATGGCTACACCTTC
>TRBJ2-1|TRBV27|NA|TRBD2
CASSLSWGGRNEQFF
TGTGCCAGCAGTTTATCGTGGGGGGGGAGGAATGAGCAGTTCTTC
>TRBJ1-1|TRBV7-3|NA|NA
CASSLRGGTEAFF
TGTGCCAGCAGCTTACGGGGTGGCACTGAAGCTTTCTTT
>TRBJ2-1|TRBV6-5|NA|NA
CASRGGGLYNEQFF
TGTGCCAGCAGGGGGGGAGGACTTTACAATGAGCAGTTCTTC
>TRBJ2-3|TRBV11-3|NA|NA
CASSTDWGDTQYF
TGTGCCAGCAGCACCGACTGGGGGGATACGCAGTATTTT
>TRBJ1-2|TRBV5-1|NA|NA
CASSTHLGTRYGYTF
TGCGCCAGCAGCACACACCTGGGTACGCGCTATGGCTACACCTTC
>TRBJ1-4|TRBV19|NA|NA
CASRELLREKLFF
TGTGCCAGTCGGGAGCTCCTTAGGGAAAAACTGTTTTTT
>TRBJ2-7|TRBV5-1|NA|TRBD1
CASSLQGAPAEQYF
TGCGCCAGCAGCTTACAGGGGGCGCCGGCCGAGCAGTACTTC
>TRBJ2-7|TRBV5-6|few|NA
CASSSGAYYEQYF
TGTGCCAGCAGCTCAGGGGCCTACTACGAGCAGTACTTC
>TRBJ1-2|TRBV4-1|NA|TRBD1
CASSPGTTIGTGGFGYTF
TGCGCCAGCAGCCCGGGGACAACCATCGGGACAGGGGGCTTTGGCTACACCTTC
>TRBJ2-7|TRBV13|NA|NA
CASSLFYEQYF
TGTGCCAGCAGCTTATTCTACGAGCAGTACTTC
>TRBJ1-1|TRBV29-1|NA|NA
CSSGRTEAFF
TGCAGCTCTGGGCGAACTGAAGCTTTCTTT
>TRBJ1-6|TRBV7-9|NA|NA
CASTNTLGNSPLHF
TGTGCCAGCACCAACACTCTCGGAAATTCACCCCTCCACTTT
>TRBJ1-1|TRBV19|NA|NA
CASSRIGGGNTEAFF
TGTGCCAGTAGTAGAATCGGGGGCGGGAACACTGAAGCTTTCTTT
>TRBJ1-3|TRBV6-5|once|NA
CAGGTAGNTIYF
TGTGCCGGAGGGACTGCCGGAAACACCATATATTTT
>TRBJ2-7|TRBV9|NA|NA
CASSVDDREAEQYF
TGTGCCAGCAGCGTAGACGACAGGGAGGCCGAGCAGTACTTC
>TRBJ2-1|TRBV2|NA|NA
CASSADSYYNEQFF
TGTGCCAGCAGTGCCGACAGTTACTACAATGAGCAGTTCTTC
>TRBJ2-7|TRBV10-3|NA|TRBD2
CAISKREGRVSDEQYF
TGTGCCATCAGTAAAAGGGAGGGGCGGGTGAGTGACGAGCAGTACTTC
>TRBJ2-7|TRBV7-2|few|NA
CASSLGFDQYF
TGTGCCAGCAGCTTAGGCTTTGATCAGTACTTC
>TRBJ2-3|TRBV3-1/TRBV3-2|NA|NA
CASSQGRGLTDTQYF
TGTGCCAGCAGCCAAGGGCGGGGATTAACAGATACGCAGTATTTT
>TRBJ2-7|TRBV5-6|once|NA
CASSLQPYEQYF
TGTGCCAGCAGCTTACAACCGTACGAGCAGTACTTC
>TRBJ2-3|TRBV5-1|NA|TRBD2
CASSLRSGGATDTQYF
TGCGCCAGCAGCTTGCGTAGCGGGGGGGCCACAGATACGCAGTATTTT
>TRBJ1-2|TRBV30|NA|TRBD1
CAWTGGSRARTF
TGTGCCTGGACAGGGGGCTCGCGGGCTAGAACCTTC
>TRBJ1-2|TRBV6-1|NA|TRBD1
CASSEGDRGRRGYTF
TGTGCCAGCAGTGAGGGGGACAGGGGGCGCAGGGGCTACACCTTC
>TRBJ2-5|TRBV5-6|NA|NA
CASSLPGGAQETQYF
TGTGCCAGCAGCCTGCCCGGGGGAGCTCAAGAGACCCAGTACTTC